The 4 T cell receptor beta chains listed next were all sequenced from one sample in a study of blood T cell repertoires in COVID-19. Data came from immunoSEQ multiplex PCR; TCRdb stores just in-frame clones and leaves some out. The top ten clones hold under 20% of a sample with around 200,000 clones, less than 85% of them seen once. Sequences were obtained from PBMCs or T cells enriched from blood (not recorded which). These receptors were obtained from a man aged 35 to 55 who had recovered from COVID-19.

The CDR3 sequence: CASSGIGASYNEQFF. Written as DNA, the CDR3 is TGTGCCAGCAGCGGAATAGGGGCGTCCTACAATGAGCAGTTCTTC. The chain recombines TRBV5-4 with TRBJ2-1; D might be TRBD1 (5 bases). Per the germline V gene, CDR1 is SGHNT and CDR2 is YYREEE (reference sequence). V lost 4 bases and J lost 1, with 12 bases in between. This CDR3 region has 15 residues. Complete variable domain (other parts from reference TRBV5-4 and TRBJ2-1): ETGVTQSPTHLIKTRGQQVTLRCSSQSGHNTVSWYQQALGQGPQFIFQYYREEENGRGNFPPRFSGLQFPNYSSELNVNALELDDSALYLCASSGIGASYNEQFFGPGTRLTVL.

This chain connects TRBV9 to TRBJ2-2; 11 nucleotides line up with TRBD2. The CDR3 totals 15 residues. Unmatched junction bases numbered 3, after V lost 6 bases and J lost 2 bases. From germline, CDR1 is SGDLS and CDR2 YYNGEE. CDR3 sequence reads: CASTGTSGNTGELFF. Here the CDR3 DNA reads TGTGCCAGCACCGGGACTAGCGGAAACACCGGGGAGCTGTTTTTT.

The rearrangement links TRBV7-8 to TRBJ2-4; unclear D gene. The germline CDR1 and CDR2 sequences are SGHVS and FQNEAQ. The V end was cut by 1 base, the J end by 1 base, with 8 bases between. The CDR3 runs 15 residues. The CDR3 DNA follows: TGTGCCAGCAGCTTAGGACTCCGGGCCAAAAACATTCAGTACTTC. Amino acids: CASSLGLRAKNIQYF.

This clone was detected only once. The rearrangement joins TRBV3-1 (or the pseudogene TRBV3-2) to TRBJ2-5; 7 positions match TRBD1. The CDR3 length is 16 residues. Trimming removed 4 bases from V and 5 bases from J; junction bases left unmatched: 13. Germline V gives CDR1 LGHDT, CDR2 YNNKEL (reference sequence). The CDR3 is CASSRGQGRGLETQYF. The CDR3 DNA sequence: TGTGCCAGCAGCCGAGGCCAAGGAAGGGGGCTGGAGACCCAGTACTTC.